This TCR beta chain was identified in a study of T cells in Graves' hyperthyroidism and ophthalmopathy. This clonotype appeared many times. No antigen is known for it. This CDR3 is built from 15 residues. The V and J ends lost 4 bases and 9 bases, in that order; junction bases with no gene match: 9. Germline V CDR1 and CDR2: MDHEN, SYDVKM. It was RNA transcripts that yielded the amplified TCR beta CDR3 regions. HTBI primers were employed in a first-round RT-PCR of the TCR CDR3. MiXCR, applied by TCRdb to the multiplex PCR reads, yields one record per CDR3 protein. The table records 250,000 to 400,000 distinct CDR3 sequences, about an eighth of them present only once. Findings and caveats of the study: In blood, most of the thyroid clonotypes expanded above 0.001 were also present.

The sequence was obtained from a woman aged 40 to 50 with Graves' ophthalmopathy. The chain couples TRBV28 to TRBJ2-5, with TRBD2 matching over 12 bases. Sample: blood. The CDR3 loop reads CASSWGTSGRTAQYF. Here the CDR3 DNA reads TGTGCCAGCAGTTGGGGGACTAGCGGGCGGACGGCCCAGTACTTC.